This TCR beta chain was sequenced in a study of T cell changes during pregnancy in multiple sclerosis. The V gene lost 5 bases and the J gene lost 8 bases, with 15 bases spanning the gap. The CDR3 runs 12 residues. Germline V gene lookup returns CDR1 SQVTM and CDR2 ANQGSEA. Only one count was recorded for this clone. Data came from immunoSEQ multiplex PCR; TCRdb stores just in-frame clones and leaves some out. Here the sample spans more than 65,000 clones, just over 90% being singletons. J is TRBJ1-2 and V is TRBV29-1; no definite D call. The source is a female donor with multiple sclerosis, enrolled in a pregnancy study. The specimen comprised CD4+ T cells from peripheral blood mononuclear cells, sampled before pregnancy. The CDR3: CSVSTTVWGYTF. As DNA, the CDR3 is TGCAGCGTTTCAACCACGGTCTGGGGCTACACCTTC.